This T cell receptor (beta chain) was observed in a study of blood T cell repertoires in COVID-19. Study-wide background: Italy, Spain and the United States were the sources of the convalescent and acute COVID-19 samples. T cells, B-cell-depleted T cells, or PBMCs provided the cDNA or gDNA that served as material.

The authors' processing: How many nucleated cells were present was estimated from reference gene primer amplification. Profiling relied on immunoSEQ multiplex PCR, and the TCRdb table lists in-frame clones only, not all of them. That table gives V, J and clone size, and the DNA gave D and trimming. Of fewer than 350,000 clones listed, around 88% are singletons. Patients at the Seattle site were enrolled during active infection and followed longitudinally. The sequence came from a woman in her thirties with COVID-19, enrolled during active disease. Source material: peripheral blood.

The CDR3 DNA sequence: TGTGCCAGCAGCCTCAATCCCGGGGAGCTGTTTTTT. Translating it yields CASSLNPGELFF. V and J are TRBV3-1 (or the pseudogene TRBV3-2) and TRBJ2-2, with D unresolved. From germline, CDR1 is LGHDT and CDR2 YNNKEL (reference sequence). V was cut by 4 bases and J by 6 bases, with 6 bases left in between. The CDR3 runs 12 residues.